The 22 T cell receptor beta chains reported below all come from one sample, sequenced in a study of CD8 T cells in Susac syndrome. The authors reverse transcribed roughly 0.5 to 1 ug RNA with random hexamers. From the immunoSEQ multiplex PCR reads, TCRdb called clonotypes with MiXCR, one entry per CDR3 protein. This table has some 160,000 distinct CDR3 sequences, approximately 94% appearing once. Sequencing was performed on CD4+ T cells from PBMCs. The source of these receptors is a human donor with Susac syndrome.

The rearrangement links TRBV4-1 to TRBJ1-3; D remains unclear. The CDR3 sequence is 16 residues long. The V and J ends lost 4 bases and 2 bases respectively, with 15 bases between them. Per the germline V gene, CDR1 is MGHRA and CDR2 is YSYEKL. CDR3 sequence: CASSPLGGGTGNTIYF. CDR3 sequence (DNA): TGCGCCAGCAGCCCACTTGGAGGCGGGACTGGAAACACCATATATTTT.

This chain connects TRBV20-1 to TRBJ2-3, with 8 bases fitting TRBD2. The CDR3 is 14 amino acids. Germline CDR1 and CDR2: DFQATT and SNEGSKA (reference sequence). Trimming at V came to 1 base and at J to 6 bases, leaving 6 bases not matched to a gene. The CDR3 is CSARVASGWDTQYF. CDR3 sequence (DNA): TGCAGTGCTAGAGTGGCTAGCGGGTGGGATACGCAGTATTTT.

This clonotype was seen a single time. This chain links TRBV30 with TRBJ2-5, with 7 bases lining up with TRBD1. From germline, CDR1 is GTSNPN and CDR2 SVGIG (reference sequence). V shed 3 bases, J shed 4 bases, and the junction held 11 bases outside the gene matches. This CDR3 comprises 15 residues. CDR3 loop: CAWRNTGESGETQYF. For the CDR3, the DNA is TGTGCCTGGAGGAACACAGGGGAATCGGGAGAGACCCAGTACTTC.

The rearrangement links TRBV3-1 to TRBJ1-1, with D perhaps matching TRBD1 (6 bases). CDR1 is LGHDT and CDR2 is YNNKEL in the germline V gene (reference sequence). V lost 3 bases, J lost 3 bases, and 11 bases lay in between. CDR3 length equals 14 residues. The CDR3 DNA reads as TGTGCCAGCAGCCATACAGGGAGTGACACTGAAGCTTTCTTT. This translates into CASSHTGSDTEAFF. The variable domain in full, with the rest retrieved from reference TRBV3-1 and TRBJ1-1, is DTAVSQTPKYLVTQMGNDKSIKCEQNLGHDTMYWYKQDSKKFLKIMFSYNNKELIINETVPNRFSPKSPDKAHLNLHINSLELGDSAVYFCASSHTGSDTEAFFGQGTRLTVV.

The J gene is TRBJ1-1, the V gene TRBV10-3, with no clear D. There are 13 residues in the CDR3. V lost 2 bases, J lost 2 bases, and 6 bases lay in between. Germline assignment: CDR1 ENHRY and CDR2 SYGVKD. The CDR3, as DNA: TGTGCCATCAGTGAGACGACAAACACTGAAGCTTTCTTT. This encodes CAISETTNTEAFF.

The rearrangement links TRBV12-3 or TRBV12-4 to TRBJ1-6; D remains ambiguous. V lost 7 bases and J lost 10, with 11 bases in between. CDR3 length: 12 residues. The CDR3 coding sequence is TGTGCCAGCACTTCGCTCGGATCACCCCTCCACTTT. Encoded protein: CASTSLGSPLHF.

In nucleotides, the CDR3 is TGCAGCGTGTGCGACTCTGGGGCCAACGTCCTGACTTTC. It codes for CSVCDSGANVLTF. This chain joins TRBV29-1 and TRBJ2-6; no reliable D call. Germline CDR1 is SQVTM and CDR2 is ANQGSEA. This CDR3 comprises 13 residues. The V gene lost 6 bases and the J gene lost 0 bases, with 6 bases spanning the gap.

V usage is TRBV28 and J usage is TRBJ1-2; 8 bases are shared with TRBD1. The CDR3 contains 13 residues. The germline gives CDR1 MDHEN, CDR2 SYDVKM. V trimming: 6 bases; J trimming: 4 bases; junction bases outside the gene matches: 4. In DNA, the CDR3 is TGTGCCAGCAGACAGGGGACAGGCTATGGCTACACCTTC. Protein product: CASRQGTGYGYTF.

The chain uses TRBV20-1 and TRBJ1-1; possible D gene TRBD1, 6 bases. The V gene lost 6 bases and the J gene lost 4 bases, with 18 bases spanning the gap. CDR1 DFQATT and CDR2 SNEGSKA come from the germline V gene (reference sequence). This CDR3 has 14 residues. The CDR3 region has the DNA TGCAGTGCGCCGGCTAACAGGGCCTTCACTGAAGCTTTCTTT. Amino acids: CSAPANRAFTEAFF.

DNA of the CDR3: TGCAGTGCTAGAGCTAGCGGGGGAGGGGATGAGCAGTTCTTC. This translates into CSARASGGGDEQFF. V usage is TRBV20-1 and J usage is TRBJ2-1, with 10 nucleotides matching TRBD2. From germline, CDR1 is DFQATT and CDR2 SNEGSKA (reference sequence). This CDR3 comprises 14 residues. V lost 1 base to trimming and J lost 8 bases; unmatched junction nucleotides: 5.

The rearrangement joins TRBV19 to TRBJ2-5; D possibly corresponds to TRBD1 (6 bases). This CDR3 region has 14 residues. The ends were cut back, 2 bases at V and 2 bases at J, with 9 bases in the middle. The germline gives CDR1 LNHDA, CDR2 SQIVND (reference sequence). The CDR3: CASSITGTQETQYF. The CDR3 DNA is TGTGCCAGTAGTATAACAGGGACGCAAGAGACCCAGTACTTC.

The chain's CDR3 is CASSSTPGNTIYF. CDR3 sequence (DNA): TGTGCCAGCAGCTCAACACCTGGAAACACCATATATTTT. The genes are TRBV5-4 and TRBJ1-3, with no clear D. Trimming pared 3 bases from V and 2 bases from J, leaving 6 bases between. Germline CDR1 and CDR2: SGHNT and YYREEE (reference sequence). The CDR3 has 13 amino acids.

The rearrangement joins TRBV10-3 to TRBJ1-2; no firm D call. Germline V lookup: CDR1 ENHRY, CDR2 SYGVKD. The ends were cut back, 6 bases at V and 6 bases at J, with 14 bases in the middle. The CDR3 totals 13 residues. The CDR3 is CAIRKNEEDGYTF. CDR3 coding DNA: TGTGCCATCAGAAAAAACGAAGAGGATGGCTACACCTTC.

The chain recombines TRBV20-1 with TRBJ2-1; 7 bases align to TRBD2. The CDR3 is made up of 11 amino acids. CDR1 and CDR2 (germline): DFQATT, SNEGSKA (reference sequence). The CDR3 nucleotides read TGCAGGTGTGGCGGGGGAAATGAGCAGTTCTTC. This gives the protein CRCGGGNEQFF.

J is TRBJ2-7 and V is TRBV20-1, with D tentatively TRBD1 (6 bases). V lost 3 bases to trimming and J lost 6 bases, with 12 bases between them. Per germline, CDR1 DFQATT and CDR2 SNEGSKA (reference sequence). The length of the CDR3 is 12 residues. CDR3 coding DNA: TGCAGTGCTAGCCGAACAGGGCGCGAGCAGTACTTC. Translated: CSASRTGREQYF.

The chain joins TRBV24-1 to TRBJ2-3; D remains ambiguous. The germline V gene encodes CDR1 KGHDR and CDR2 SFDVKD. This CDR3 spans 14 amino acids. Trimming took 4 bases from V and 2 from J, leaving 9 bases between them. The CDR3 bases are TGTGCCACCAGTGACGTTGGGCACACAGATACGCAGTATTTT. Amino acid sequence: CATSDVGHTDTQYF.

The V gene is TRBV18, the J gene TRBJ1-5; TRBD1 matches at 8 bases. V gave up 6 bases and J gave up 11 bases; unmatched junction bases: 12. The CDR3 has 14 residues. The germline V gene encodes CDR1 KGHSH and CDR2 LQKENI. The CDR3 DNA reads as TGTGCCAGCTCGACTGGACAGGGAAGTTTGACCCAGCATTTT. Translated: CASSTGQGSLTQHF.

The chain combines TRBV12-3 or TRBV12-4 with TRBJ2-7; a possible D gene is TRBD1 (7 bases). The CDR3 has 13 residues. V was shortened by 3 bases and J by 6 bases, with 12 bases between the two germline ends. The CDR3 loop is CASSLQGGLEQYF. CDR3 sequence (DNA): TGTGCCAGCAGTTTGCAGGGGGGCCTCGAGCAGTACTTC.

The chain recombines TRBV29-1 with TRBJ1-5; D may be TRBD1 (5 bases). Germline CDR1 and CDR2: SQVTM and ANQGSEA. This CDR3 is 13 amino acids long. V lost 7 bases, J lost 5 bases, and 15 bases lay in between. CDR3 coding DNA: TGCAGCGCTAGGGAGACAGAAGATCAGCCCCAGCATTTT. Amino acids: CSARETEDQPQHF.

This clonotype was seen once. The chain links TRBV20-1 to TRBJ2-3; TRBD2 matches at 12 bases. The CDR3 has 14 amino acids. Germline assignment: CDR1 DFQATT and CDR2 SNEGSKA (reference sequence). J gave up 5 bases and V 5 bases, and 5 bases lay outside the gene matches. The chain's CDR3 is CSALAGGPGDTQYF. The DNA for the CDR3 is TGCAGTGCTCTAGCGGGGGGGCCCGGAGATACGCAGTATTTT.

This clonotype occurred once. This sequence joins TRBV12-5 and TRBJ2-3; 10 nucleotides agree with TRBD1. The CDR3 is 15 amino acids. From germline, CDR1 is LGHNT and CDR2 FRNRAP. Trimming cost V 1 base and J 5 bases; bases outside gene matches: 3. The CDR3 spells CASGLATGGLDTQYF. CDR3 sequence (DNA): TGTGCTAGTGGTTTGGCGACAGGGGGCCTAGATACGCAGTATTTT. The whole variable domain, filled in from reference TRBV12-5 and TRBJ2-3, reads DARVTQTPRHKVTEMGQEVTMRCQPILGHNTVFWYRQTMMQGLELLAYFRNRAPLDDSGMPKDRFSAEMPDATLATLKIQPSEPRDSAVYFCASGLATGGLDTQYFGPGTRLTVL.

J is TRBJ2-7 and V is TRBV5-1; 7 nucleotides line up with TRBD1. With 0 bases clipped from V and 2 bases from J, the junction kept 8 bases outside the gene matches. The CDR3 covers 16 residues. In germline, CDR1 is SGHRS, CDR2 YFSETQ. This CDR3 reads CASSLGGQDSTYEQYF. Written as DNA, the CDR3 is TGCGCCAGCAGCTTGGGTGGACAGGATAGTACCTACGAGCAGTACTTC.